This TCR beta chain came from a study of blood T cell repertoires in COVID-19. The overall study: The origin of the acute and convalescent COVID-19 samples was the United States, Italy and Spain. T cells, B-cell-depleted T cells, or PBMCs supplied cDNA or gDNA.

Per the germline V gene, CDR1 is MNHEY and CDR2 is SMNVEV (reference sequence). This CDR3 comprises 16 residues. With 2 bases clipped from V and 3 bases from J, the junction kept 3 bases outside the gene matches. Per the study methods: Amplifying reference gene primers gave estimates of nucleated cell counts. Sequenced by immunoSEQ multiplex PCR; TCRdb stores in-frame clones only, minus some. V, J and clone size are those of that table, while D and trimming were read from the DNA. The data show 150,000 to 200,000 clones, less than 90% seen once. The receptor was isolated from a man between 65 and 85 years old with active or convalescent COVID-19. Material for sequencing was peripheral blood. The chain has TRBV27 and TRBJ2-5; 13 bases match TRBD2. The CDR3 nucleotides are TGTGCCAGCAGTTTAGTCGGACTAGCGGGAGAAGAGACCCAGTACTTC. It codes for CASSLVGLAGEETQYF.